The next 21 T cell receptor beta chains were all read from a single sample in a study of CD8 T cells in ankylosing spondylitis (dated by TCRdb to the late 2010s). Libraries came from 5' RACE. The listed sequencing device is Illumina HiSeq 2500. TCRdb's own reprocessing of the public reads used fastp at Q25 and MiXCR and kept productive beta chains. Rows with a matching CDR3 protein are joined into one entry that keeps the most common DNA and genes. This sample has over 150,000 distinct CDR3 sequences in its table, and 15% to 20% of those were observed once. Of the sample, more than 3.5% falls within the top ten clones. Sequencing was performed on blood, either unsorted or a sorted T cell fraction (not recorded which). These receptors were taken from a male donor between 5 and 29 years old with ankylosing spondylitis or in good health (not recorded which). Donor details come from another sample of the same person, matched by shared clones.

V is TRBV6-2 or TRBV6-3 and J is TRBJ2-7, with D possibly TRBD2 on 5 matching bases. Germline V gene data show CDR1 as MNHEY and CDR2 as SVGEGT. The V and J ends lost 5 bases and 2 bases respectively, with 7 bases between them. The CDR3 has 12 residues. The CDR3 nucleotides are TGTGCCAGCAGTACTAGTGCCTACGAGCAGTACTTC. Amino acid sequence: CASSTSAYEQYF.

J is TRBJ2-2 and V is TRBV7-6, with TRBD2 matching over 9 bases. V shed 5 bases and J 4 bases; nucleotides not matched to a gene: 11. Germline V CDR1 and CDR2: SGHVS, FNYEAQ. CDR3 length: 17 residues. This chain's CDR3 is CASSTNVAGVRTGELFF. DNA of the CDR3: TGTGCCAGCAGCACCAATGTAGCGGGAGTTCGCACCGGGGAGCTGTTTTTT. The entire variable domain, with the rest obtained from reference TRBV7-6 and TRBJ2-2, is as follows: GAGVSQSPRYKVTKRGQDVALRCDPISGHVSLYWYRQALGQGPEFLTYFNYEAQQDKSGLPNDRFSAERPEGSISTLTIQRTEQRDSAMYRCASSTNVAGVRTGELFFGEGSRLTVL.

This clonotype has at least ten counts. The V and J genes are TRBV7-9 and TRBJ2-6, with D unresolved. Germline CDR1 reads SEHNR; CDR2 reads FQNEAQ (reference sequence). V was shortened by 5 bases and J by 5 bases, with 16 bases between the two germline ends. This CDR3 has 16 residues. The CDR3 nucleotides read TGTGCCAGCAGCGGGTACATAGACGAAAGGGCCAACGTCCTGACTTTC. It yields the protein CASSGYIDERANVLTF.

The CDR3 coding sequence is TGTGCCAGCATGGGACGGGAGTATGAGCAGTTCTTC. Amino acid sequence: CASMGREYEQFF. The rearrangement uses TRBV27 and TRBJ2-1, with a weak D call TRBD2 (6 bases). V lost 7 bases and J lost 8, with 12 bases in between. Germline CDR1 reads MNHEY; CDR2 reads SMNVEV (reference sequence). This CDR3 comprises 12 residues.

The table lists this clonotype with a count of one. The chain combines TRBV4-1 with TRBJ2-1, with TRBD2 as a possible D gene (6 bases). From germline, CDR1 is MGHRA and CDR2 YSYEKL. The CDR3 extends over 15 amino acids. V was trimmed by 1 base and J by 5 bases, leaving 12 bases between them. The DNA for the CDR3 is TGCGCCAGCAGCCAAGTTGGCGGGGAACACAATGAGCAGTTCTTC. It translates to CASSQVGGEHNEQFF.

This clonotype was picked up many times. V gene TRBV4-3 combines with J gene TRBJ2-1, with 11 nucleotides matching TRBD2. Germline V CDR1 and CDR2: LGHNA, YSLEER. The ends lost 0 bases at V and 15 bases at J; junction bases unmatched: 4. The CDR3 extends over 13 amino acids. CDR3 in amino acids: CASSQDQGLAAFF. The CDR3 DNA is TGCGCCAGCAGCCAAGATCAGGGACTAGCGGCGTTCTTC.

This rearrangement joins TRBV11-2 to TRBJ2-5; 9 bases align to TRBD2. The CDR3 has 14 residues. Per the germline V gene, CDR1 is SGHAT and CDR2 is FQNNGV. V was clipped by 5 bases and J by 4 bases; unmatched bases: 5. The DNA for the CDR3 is TGTGCCAGCAGCCAATTAGCGGGAGCAGAGACCCAGTACTTC. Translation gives CASSQLAGAETQYF.

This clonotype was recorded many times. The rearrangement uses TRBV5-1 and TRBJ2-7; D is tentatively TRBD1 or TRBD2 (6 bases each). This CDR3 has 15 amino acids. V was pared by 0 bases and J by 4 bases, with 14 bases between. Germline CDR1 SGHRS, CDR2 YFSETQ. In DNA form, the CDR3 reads TGCGCCAGCAGCTTGGCCCGGGGGCGCCTTTACGAGCAGTACTTC. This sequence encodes CASSLARGRLYEQYF.

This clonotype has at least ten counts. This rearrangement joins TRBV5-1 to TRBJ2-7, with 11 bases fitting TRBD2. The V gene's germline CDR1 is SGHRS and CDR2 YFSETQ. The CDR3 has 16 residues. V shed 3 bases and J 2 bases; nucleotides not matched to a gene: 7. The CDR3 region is CASSSGTSGGTYEQYF. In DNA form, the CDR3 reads TGCGCCAGCAGCTCGGGGACTAGCGGAGGGACCTACGAGCAGTACTTC.

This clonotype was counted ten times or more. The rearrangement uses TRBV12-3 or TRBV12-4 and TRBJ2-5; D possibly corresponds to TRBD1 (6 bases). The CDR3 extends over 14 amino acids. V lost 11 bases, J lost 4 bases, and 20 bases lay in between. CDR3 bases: TGTGCCTCCTGGAGAGGGGGTAAGCGAGAGACCCAGTACTTC. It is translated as CASWRGGKRETQYF.

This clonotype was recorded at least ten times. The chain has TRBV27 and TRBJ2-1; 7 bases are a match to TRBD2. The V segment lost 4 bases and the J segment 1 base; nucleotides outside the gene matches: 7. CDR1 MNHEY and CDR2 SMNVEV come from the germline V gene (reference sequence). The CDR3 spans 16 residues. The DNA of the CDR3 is TGTGCCAGCAGTTCGACTAGCTTTGGATCCTACAATGAGCAGTTCTTC. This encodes CASSSTSFGSYNEQFF.

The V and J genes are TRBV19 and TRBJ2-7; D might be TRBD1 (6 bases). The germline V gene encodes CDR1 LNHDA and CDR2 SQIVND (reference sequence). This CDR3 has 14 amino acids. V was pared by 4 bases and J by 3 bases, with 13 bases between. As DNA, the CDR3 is TGTGCCAGTAGTACACCGGGACACCTCTACGAGCAGTACTTC. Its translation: CASSTPGHLYEQYF. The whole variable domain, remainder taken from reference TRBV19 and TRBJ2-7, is DGGITQSPKYLFRKEGQNVTLSCEQNLNHDAMYWYRQDPGQGLRLIYYSQIVNDFQKGDIAEGYSVSREKKESFPLTVTSAQKNPTAFYLCASSTPGHLYEQYFGPGTRLTVT.

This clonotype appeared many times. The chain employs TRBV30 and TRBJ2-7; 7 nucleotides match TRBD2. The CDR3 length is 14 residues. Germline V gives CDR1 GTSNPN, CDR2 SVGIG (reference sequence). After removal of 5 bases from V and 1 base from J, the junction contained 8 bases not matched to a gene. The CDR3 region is CAWLGGTVSYEQYF. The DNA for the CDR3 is TGTGCCTGGCTCGGGGGGACCGTGTCCTACGAGCAGTACTTC. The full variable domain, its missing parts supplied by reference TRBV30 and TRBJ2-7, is SQTIHQWPATLVQPVGSPLSLECTVEGTSNPNLYWYRQAAGRGLQLLFYSVGIGQISSEVPQNLSASRPQDRQFILSSKKLLLSDSGFYLCAWLGGTVSYEQYFGPGTRLTVT.

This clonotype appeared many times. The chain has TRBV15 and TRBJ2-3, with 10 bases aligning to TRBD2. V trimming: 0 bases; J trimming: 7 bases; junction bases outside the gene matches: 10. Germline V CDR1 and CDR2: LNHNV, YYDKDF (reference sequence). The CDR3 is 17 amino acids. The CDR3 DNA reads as TGTGCCACCAGCAGAGAAAACCTAGCGGGGGACGCGTATACGCAGTATTTT. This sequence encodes CATSRENLAGDAYTQYF.

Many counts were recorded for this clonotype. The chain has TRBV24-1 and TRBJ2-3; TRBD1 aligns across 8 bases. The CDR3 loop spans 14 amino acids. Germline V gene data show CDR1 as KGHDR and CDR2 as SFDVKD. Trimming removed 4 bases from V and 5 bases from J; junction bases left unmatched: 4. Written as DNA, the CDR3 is TGTGCCACCAGTGACCGGGGACAGGTAGATACGCAGTATTTT. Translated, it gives CATSDRGQVDTQYF.

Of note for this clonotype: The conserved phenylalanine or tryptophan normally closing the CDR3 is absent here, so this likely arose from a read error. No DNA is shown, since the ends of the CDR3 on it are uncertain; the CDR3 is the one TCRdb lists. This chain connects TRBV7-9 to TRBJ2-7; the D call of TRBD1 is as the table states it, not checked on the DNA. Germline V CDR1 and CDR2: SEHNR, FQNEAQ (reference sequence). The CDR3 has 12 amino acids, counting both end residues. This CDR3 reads CASSLWGGDRAL.

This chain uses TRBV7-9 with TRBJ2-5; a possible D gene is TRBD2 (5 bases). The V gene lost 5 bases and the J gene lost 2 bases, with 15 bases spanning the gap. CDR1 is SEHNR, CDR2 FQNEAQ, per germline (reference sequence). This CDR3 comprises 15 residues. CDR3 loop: CASSPISVQQETQYF. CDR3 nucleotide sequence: TGTGCCAGCAGCCCAATTAGCGTCCAGCAAGAGACCCAGTACTTC.

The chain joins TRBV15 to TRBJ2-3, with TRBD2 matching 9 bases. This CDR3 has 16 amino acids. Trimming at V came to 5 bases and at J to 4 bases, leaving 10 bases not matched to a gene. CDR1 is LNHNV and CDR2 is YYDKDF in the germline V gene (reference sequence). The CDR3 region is CATSGIAGVAADTQYF. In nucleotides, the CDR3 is TGTGCCACCAGCGGCATAGCGGGAGTCGCTGCAGATACGCAGTATTTT.

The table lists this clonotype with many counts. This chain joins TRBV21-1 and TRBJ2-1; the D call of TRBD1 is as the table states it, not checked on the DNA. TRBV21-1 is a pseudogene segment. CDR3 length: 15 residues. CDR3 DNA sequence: TGTGCCAGCAGCAAACGGGAGCCCCAGATCAACGAGCAGTTCTTC. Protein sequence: CASSKREPQINEQFF.

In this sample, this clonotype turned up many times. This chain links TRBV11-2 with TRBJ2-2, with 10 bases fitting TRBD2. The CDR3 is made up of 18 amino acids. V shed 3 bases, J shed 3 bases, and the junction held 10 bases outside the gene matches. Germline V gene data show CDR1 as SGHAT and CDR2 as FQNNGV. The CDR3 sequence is CASSFFPGLADDTGELFF. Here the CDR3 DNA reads TGTGCCAGCAGCTTCTTCCCCGGACTAGCGGATGACACCGGGGAGCTGTTTTTT.

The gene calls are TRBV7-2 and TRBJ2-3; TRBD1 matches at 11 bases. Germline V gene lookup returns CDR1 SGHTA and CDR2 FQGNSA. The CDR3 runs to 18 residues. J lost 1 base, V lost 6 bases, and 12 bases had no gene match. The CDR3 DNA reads TGTGCCAGCAGGGGGGACAGGGGGACTGTAGCTGGCACAGATACGCAGTATTTT. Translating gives CASRGDRGTVAGTDTQYF.